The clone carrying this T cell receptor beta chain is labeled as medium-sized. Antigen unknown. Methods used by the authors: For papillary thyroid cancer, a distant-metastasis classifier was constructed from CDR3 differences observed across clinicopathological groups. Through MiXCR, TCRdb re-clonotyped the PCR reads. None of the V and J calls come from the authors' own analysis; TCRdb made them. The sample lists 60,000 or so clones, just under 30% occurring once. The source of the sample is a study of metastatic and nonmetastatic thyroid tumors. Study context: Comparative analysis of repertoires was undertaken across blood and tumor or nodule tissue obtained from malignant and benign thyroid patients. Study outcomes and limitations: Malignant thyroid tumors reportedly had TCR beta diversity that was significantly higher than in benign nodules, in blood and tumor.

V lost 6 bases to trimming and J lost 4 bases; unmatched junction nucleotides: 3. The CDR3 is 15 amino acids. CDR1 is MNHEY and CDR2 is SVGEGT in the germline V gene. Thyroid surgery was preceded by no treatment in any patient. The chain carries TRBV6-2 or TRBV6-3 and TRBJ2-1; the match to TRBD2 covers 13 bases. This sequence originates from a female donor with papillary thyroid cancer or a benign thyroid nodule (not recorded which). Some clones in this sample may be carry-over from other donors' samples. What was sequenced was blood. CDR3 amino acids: CASSWTSGSYNEQFF. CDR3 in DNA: TGTGCCAGCAGCTGGACTAGCGGGAGTTACAATGAGCAGTTCTTC.